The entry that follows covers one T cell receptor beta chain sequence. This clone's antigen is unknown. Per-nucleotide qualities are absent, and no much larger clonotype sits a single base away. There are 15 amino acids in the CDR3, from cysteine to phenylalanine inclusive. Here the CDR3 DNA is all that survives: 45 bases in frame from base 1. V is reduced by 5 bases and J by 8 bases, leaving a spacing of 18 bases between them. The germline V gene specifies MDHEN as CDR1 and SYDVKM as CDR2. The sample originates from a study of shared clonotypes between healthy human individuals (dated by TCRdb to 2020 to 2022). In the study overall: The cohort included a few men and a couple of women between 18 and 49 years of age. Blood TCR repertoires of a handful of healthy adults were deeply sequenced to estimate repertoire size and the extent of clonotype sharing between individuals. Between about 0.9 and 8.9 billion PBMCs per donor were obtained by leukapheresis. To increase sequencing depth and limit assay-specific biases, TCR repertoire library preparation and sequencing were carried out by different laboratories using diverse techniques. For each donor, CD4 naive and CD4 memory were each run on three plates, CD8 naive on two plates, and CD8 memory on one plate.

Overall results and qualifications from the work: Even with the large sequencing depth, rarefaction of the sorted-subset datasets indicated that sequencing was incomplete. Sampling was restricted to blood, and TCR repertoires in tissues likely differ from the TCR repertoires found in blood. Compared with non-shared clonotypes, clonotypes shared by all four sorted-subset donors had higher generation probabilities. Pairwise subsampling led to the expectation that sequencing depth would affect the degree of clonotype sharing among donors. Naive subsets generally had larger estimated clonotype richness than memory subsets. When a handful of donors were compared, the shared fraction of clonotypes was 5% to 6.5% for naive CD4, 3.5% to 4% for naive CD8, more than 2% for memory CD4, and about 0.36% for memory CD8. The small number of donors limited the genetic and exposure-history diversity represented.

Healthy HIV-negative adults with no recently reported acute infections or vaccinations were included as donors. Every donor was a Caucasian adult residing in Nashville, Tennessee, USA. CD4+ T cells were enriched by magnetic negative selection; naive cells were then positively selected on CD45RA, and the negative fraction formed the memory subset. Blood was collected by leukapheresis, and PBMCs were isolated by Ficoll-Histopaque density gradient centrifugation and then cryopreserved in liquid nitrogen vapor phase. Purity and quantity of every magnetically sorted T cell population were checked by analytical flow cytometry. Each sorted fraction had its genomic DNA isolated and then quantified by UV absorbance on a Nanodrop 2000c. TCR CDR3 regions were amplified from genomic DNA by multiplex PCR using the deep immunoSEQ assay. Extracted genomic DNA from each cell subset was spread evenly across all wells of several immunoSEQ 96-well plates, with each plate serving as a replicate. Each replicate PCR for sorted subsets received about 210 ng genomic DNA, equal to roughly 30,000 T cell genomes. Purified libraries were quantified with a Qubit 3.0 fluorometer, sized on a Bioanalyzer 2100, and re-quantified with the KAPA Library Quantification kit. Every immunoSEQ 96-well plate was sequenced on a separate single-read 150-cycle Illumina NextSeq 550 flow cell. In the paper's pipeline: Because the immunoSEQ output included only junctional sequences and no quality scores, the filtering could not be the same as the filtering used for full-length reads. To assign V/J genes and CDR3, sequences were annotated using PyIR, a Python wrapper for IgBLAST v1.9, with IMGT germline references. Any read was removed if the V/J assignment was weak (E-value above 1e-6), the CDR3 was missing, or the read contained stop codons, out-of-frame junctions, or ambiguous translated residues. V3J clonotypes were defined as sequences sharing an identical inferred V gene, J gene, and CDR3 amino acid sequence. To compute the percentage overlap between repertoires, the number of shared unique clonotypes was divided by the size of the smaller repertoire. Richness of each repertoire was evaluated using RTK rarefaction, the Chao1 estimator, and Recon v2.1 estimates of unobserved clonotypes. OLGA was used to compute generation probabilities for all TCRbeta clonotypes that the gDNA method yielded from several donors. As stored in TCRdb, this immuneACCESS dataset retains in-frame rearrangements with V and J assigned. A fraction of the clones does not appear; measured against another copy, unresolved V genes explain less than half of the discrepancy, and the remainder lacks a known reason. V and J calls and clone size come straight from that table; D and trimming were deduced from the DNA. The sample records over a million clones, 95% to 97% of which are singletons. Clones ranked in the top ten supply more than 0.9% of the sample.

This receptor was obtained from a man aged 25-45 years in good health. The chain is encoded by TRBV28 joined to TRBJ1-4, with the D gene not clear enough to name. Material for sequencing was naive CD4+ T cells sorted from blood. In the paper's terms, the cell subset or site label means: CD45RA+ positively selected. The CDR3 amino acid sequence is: CASSLTAEAGEKLFF. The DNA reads TGTGCCAGCAGTCTAACAGCGGAGGCTGGGGAAAAACTGTTTTTT. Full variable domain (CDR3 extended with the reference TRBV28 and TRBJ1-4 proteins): DVKVTQSSRYLVKRTGEKVFLECVQDMDHENMFWYRQDPGLGLRLIYFSYDVKMKEKGDIPEGYSVSREKKERFSLILESASTNQTSMYLCASSLTAEAGEKLFFGSGTQLSVL.